Listed here are 20 T cell receptor beta chains from one sample, sequenced in a study of beta chain features in type 1 diabetes. Since all of the isolated RNA was reverse transcribed, expressed TCRB transcripts were what got sequenced. The table came from immunoSEQ multiplex PCR; TCRdb's copy has only in-frame clones and leaves some out. The table records about 150,000 clones, roughly 11% of them present only once. Source material: central memory CD4+ T cells from blood. The receptors were gathered from a young man in good health.

This rearrangement joins TRBV28 to TRBJ2-7, with 8 bases that match TRBD1. From germline, CDR1 is MDHEN and CDR2 SYDVKM. Germline trimming cut 6 bases from V and 6 bases from J; bases unmatched to any gene: 13. This CDR3 spans 15 amino acids. As DNA, the CDR3 is TGTGCCAGCAGCGGTCTAGGGACAGGAAGGTCCGAGCAGTACTTC. Translation: CASSGLGTGRSEQYF. The variable domain in full, completed from reference TRBV28 and TRBJ2-7, reads DVKVTQSSRYLVKRTGEKVFLECVQDMDHENMFWYRQDPGLGLRLIYFSYDVKMKEKGDIPEGYSVSREKKERFSLILESASTNQTSMYLCASSGLGTGRSEQYFGPGTRLTVT.

This clone has only a few counts. CDR3 coding DNA: TGCAGCGTTGTCCGGGGGGCCACTGAAGCTTTCTTT. As protein: CSVVRGATEAFF. The chain joins TRBV29-1 to TRBJ1-1, with a possible D match to TRBD1 (6 bases). CDR3 size: 12 residues. Germline V gives CDR1 SQVTM, CDR2 ANQGSEA. V gave up 4 bases and J gave up 4 bases, with 10 bases separating them.

This clone was seen more than once but under ten times. This chain uses TRBV5-1 with TRBJ2-7; TRBD1 agrees at 8 bases. Germline V gives CDR1 SGHRS, CDR2 YFSETQ. The CDR3 contains 15 residues. V lost 0 bases, J lost 5 bases, and 7 bases stayed unmatched. CDR3 in amino acids: CASSLGQGSVDEQYF. The CDR3 DNA reads as TGCGCCAGCAGCTTGGGACAGGGGTCGGTGGACGAGCAGTACTTC.

This clone was found many times. The chain is built from TRBV1 and TRBJ2-3; TRBD2 reflects the table's D call only, with no check against the DNA. TRBV1 is a documented pseudogene. CDR3 length equals 12 residues. CDR3 nucleotide sequence: TGCACCAGCAGCCTATGTGCAGATACGCAGTATTTT. Protein product: CTSSLCADTQYF.

This clone has only a few counts. This likely reflects a read error, since a far larger clone is one base away. Other DNA sequences from this sample encode an identical CDR3 as well. This chain joins TRBV5-1 and TRBJ2-7; D not resolved. This CDR3 contains 11 residues. V lost 1 base and J lost 6, with 5 bases in between. Germline V gives CDR1 SGHRS, CDR2 YFSETQ. CDR3 sequence: CASSLTAEQYF. In DNA form, the CDR3 reads TGCGCCAGCAGCTTGACAGCCGAGCAGTACTTC.

The chain links TRBV14 to TRBJ2-7, with D possibly called TRBD1 or TRBD2 (6 bases each). Trimming stripped 7 bases from V and 2 bases from J, with 15 bases between. CDR3 length equals 14 residues. Germline CDR1 SGHDN, CDR2 FVKESK. DNA of the CDR3: TGTGCCAGCACTCCCGGGGGCGGCCCCTACGAGCAGTACTTC. The encoded protein is CASTPGGGPYEQYF.

V and J are TRBV7-3 and TRBJ1-1; no clear D. The V and J ends lost 5 bases and 1 base respectively, with 8 bases between them. CDR3 size: 13 residues. Germline CDR1 reads SGHTA; CDR2 reads FQGTGA. The CDR3 DNA reads as TGTGCCAGCAGCGTAAACGAGAACACTGAAGCTTTCTTT. Translated: CASSVNENTEAFF.

The chain links TRBV5-1 to TRBJ2-1; D not certain. The germline gives CDR1 SGHRS, CDR2 YFSETQ. V lost 4 bases to trimming and J lost 7 bases, with 12 bases between them. This CDR3 contains 13 residues. This chain's CDR3 is CASSPPSGNEQFF. CDR3 coding DNA: TGCGCCAGCAGCCCCCCTAGTGGGAATGAGCAGTTCTTC.

This clone occurred a few times. The CDR3 loop reads CASSYQGIFDEQYF. The CDR3 DNA reads TGCGCCAGCAGCTATCAGGGGATATTCGACGAGCAGTACTTC. The V and J genes are TRBV5-1 and TRBJ2-7; maybe TRBD1 (6 bases). Looked up from germline, CDR1 is SGHRS and CDR2 is YFSETQ. This CDR3 region has 14 residues. V was trimmed by 3 bases and J by 5 bases, leaving 15 bases between them.

This clone was observed at least ten times. The chain links TRBV2 to TRBJ2-3, with 8 positions matching TRBD1. V lost 6 bases, J lost 6 bases, and 2 bases stayed unmatched. This CDR3 region has 12 residues. Per germline, CDR1 SNHLY and CDR2 FYNNEI. CDR3 amino acids: CASRTGADTQYF. DNA of the CDR3: TGTGCCAGCAGGACAGGGGCCGATACGCAGTATTTT.

The rearrangement uses TRBV4-3 and TRBJ1-2, with D perhaps TRBD1 (6 bases). Trimming removed 0 bases at V and 4 bases at J, with 15 bases between. This CDR3 spans 16 amino acids. The germline CDR1 and CDR2 sequences are LGHNA and YSLEER. The CDR3 DNA reads TGCGCCAGCAGCCAAGAGGAGGGTGGGGGCCTCTATGGCTACACCTTC. Protein: CASSQEEGGGLYGYTF.

Many counts were recorded for this clone. The chain carries TRBV25-1 and TRBJ2-7; no firm D call. Deletions cut 4 bases from V and 4 bases from J, with 5 bases between. The CDR3 consists of 11 residues. The V gene's germline CDR1 is MGHDK and CDR2 SYGVNS. CDR3 sequence reads: CASSVLYEQYF. The CDR3 nucleotides are TGTGCCAGCAGTGTGCTTTACGAGCAGTACTTC.

The chain carries TRBV30 and TRBJ2-7; tentatively, D is TRBD2 (5 bases). V was clipped by 3 bases and J by 3 bases, with 15 bases between them. This CDR3 has 14 residues. Germline CDR1 and CDR2: GTSNPN and SVGIG (reference sequence). The chain's CDR3 is CAWRGGGSLYEQYF. CDR3 in DNA: TGTGCCTGGAGAGGAGGCGGGTCACTCTACGAGCAGTACTTC.

The chain employs TRBV5-6 and TRBJ2-7; 10 bases are a match to TRBD2. The germline V gene encodes CDR1 SGHDT and CDR2 YYEEEE. Trimming took 4 bases from V and 2 from J; bases not matched to a gene: 9. The CDR3 is 16 amino acids. CDR3 sequence (DNA): TGTGCCAGCAGCCGGATACTAGCGGGGATACCCTACGAGCAGTACTTC. Its protein product is CASSRILAGIPYEQYF.

In its sample, this clone was seen a few times. The chain links TRBV27 to TRBJ2-5; no firm D call. With 6 bases removed from V and 5 bases from J, the gap between germline ends came to 7 bases. This CDR3 region has 11 residues. Germline values: CDR1 MNHEY, CDR2 SMNVEV (reference sequence). CDR3 sequence reads: CASRKLETQYF. CDR3 DNA: TGTGCCAGCAGAAAGCTGGAGACCCAGTACTTC.

The V and J genes are TRBV6-6 and TRBJ1-1; D is unresolved. The V end was cut by 4 bases, the J end by 4 bases, with 10 bases between. The CDR3 runs 13 residues. Germline values: CDR1 MNHNY, CDR2 SVGAGI (reference sequence). CDR3: CASSLDISTEAFF. The CDR3 DNA reads as TGTGCCAGCAGTTTAGACATATCCACTGAAGCTTTCTTT.

This clone was seen a handful of times. This chain joins TRBV5-1 and TRBJ2-5, with TRBD2 matching over 7 bases. The CDR3 has 15 amino acids. The junction had 10 bases not matched to a gene; V was cut back by 4 bases and J by 4 bases. Germline lookup yields CDR1 SGHRS and CDR2 YFSETQ. CDR3 coding DNA: TGCGCCAGCAGCCCCGCCCGGGGGGTGGGAGAGACCCAGTACTTC. Encoded protein: CASSPARGVGETQYF.

The chain combines TRBV27 with TRBJ1-5, with D unresolved. Germline V gene sequence: CDR1 MNHEY, CDR2 SMNVEV (reference sequence). Trimming pared 4 bases from V and 3 bases from J, leaving 10 bases between. There are 14 residues in the CDR3. The CDR3 loop reads CASSSRIFNQPQHF. The CDR3 nucleotides read TGTGCCAGCAGTTCCAGAATTTTCAATCAGCCCCAGCATTTT.

This clone has only a few counts. The rearrangement links TRBV6-6 to TRBJ2-5; no clear D. The length of the CDR3 is 14 residues. Germline V lookup: CDR1 MNHNY, CDR2 SVGAGI (reference sequence). V was clipped by 6 bases and J by 3 bases, with 14 bases between them. The CDR3 here is CASSLMGRKETQYF. The CDR3 nucleotides are TGTGCCAGCAGCCTCATGGGCCGAAAAGAGACCCAGTACTTC.

In its sample, this clone was seen many times. This sequence joins TRBV13 and TRBJ2-7; no reliable D call. Germline V gives CDR1 PRHDT, CDR2 FYEKMQ (reference sequence). V was shortened by 5 bases and J by 9 bases, with 17 bases between the two germline ends. The CDR3 is 13 amino acids. CDR3 region: CASSPREGRGQYF. The CDR3, as DNA: TGTGCCAGCAGCCCCCGCGAAGGGCGAGGGCAGTACTTC.